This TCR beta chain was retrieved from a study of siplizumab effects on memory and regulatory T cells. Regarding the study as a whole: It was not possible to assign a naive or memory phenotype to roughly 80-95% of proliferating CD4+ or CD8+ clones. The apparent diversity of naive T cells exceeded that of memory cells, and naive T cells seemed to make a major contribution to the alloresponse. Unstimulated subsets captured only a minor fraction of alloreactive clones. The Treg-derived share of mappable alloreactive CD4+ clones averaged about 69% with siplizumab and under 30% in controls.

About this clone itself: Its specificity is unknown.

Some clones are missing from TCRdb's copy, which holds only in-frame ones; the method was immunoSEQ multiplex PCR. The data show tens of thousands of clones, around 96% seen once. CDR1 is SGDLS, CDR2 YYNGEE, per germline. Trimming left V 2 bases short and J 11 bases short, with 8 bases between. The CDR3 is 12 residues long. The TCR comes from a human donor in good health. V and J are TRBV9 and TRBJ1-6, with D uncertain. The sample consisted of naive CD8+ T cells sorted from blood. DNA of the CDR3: TGTGCCAGCAGCGTTTTCGGGGCACCCCTCCACTTT. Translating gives CASSVFGAPLHF.